The 14 T cell receptor beta chains reported below all come from one sample, sequenced in a study of cytomegalovirus exposure and HLA in healthy donors. PCR amplification relied on 60 Vbeta primers (plus 13 Jbeta primers). TCRdb's copy holds only in-frame clones and misses some; the assay was immunoSEQ multiplex PCR. Here the sample spans some 200,000 clones, around 75% being singletons. Sequenced material: PBMCs. The source is a woman between 25 and 40 years old in good health and CMV-seronegative.

J is TRBJ1-4 and V is TRBV9, with D perhaps matching TRBD1 (6 bases). The germline V and J ends were trimmed by 0 bases and 4 bases, with 10 bases remaining between them. The CDR3 has 15 amino acids. Germline CDR1 and CDR2: SGDLS and YYNGEE. The CDR3 bases are TGTGCCAGCAGCGTAGACGGACAGTTTAATGAAAAACTGTTTTTT. It specifies CASSVDGQFNEKLFF.

This chain joins TRBV7-2 and TRBJ2-3; 7 positions match TRBD1. V shed 5 bases and J 0 bases; nucleotides not matched to a gene: 8. Germline CDR1 and CDR2: SGHTA and FQGNSA. CDR3 length: 16 amino acids. CDR3 amino acids: CASSKFGQASTDTQYF. The CDR3 region has the DNA TGTGCCAGCAGCAAATTCGGACAGGCGAGCACAGATACGCAGTATTTT.

J is TRBJ2-7 and V is TRBV6-1, with 9 bases that match TRBD1. Germline CDR1 is MNHNS and CDR2 is SASEGT. The CDR3 consists of 15 residues. Trimming removed 10 bases from V and 6 bases from J; junction bases left unmatched: 16. CDR3: CATSGQQGADFEQYF. The DNA for the CDR3 is TGTGCCACTTCCGGCCAACAGGGGGCGGATTTCGAGCAGTACTTC.

The chain combines TRBV10-3 with TRBJ2-7; TRBD1 matches at 7 bases. Germline values: CDR1 ENHRY, CDR2 SYGVKD. Germline trimming cut 5 bases from V and 6 bases from J; bases unmatched to any gene: 10. This CDR3 region has 14 residues. CDR3 residues: CAISWTGTESEQYF. CDR3 in DNA: TGTGCCATCAGTTGGACCGGGACAGAGTCCGAGCAGTACTTC.

This chain connects TRBV29-1 to TRBJ1-1; a possible D gene is TRBD1 (6 bases). Germline V gives CDR1 SQVTM, CDR2 ANQGSEA. Trimming pared 0 bases from V and 7 bases from J, leaving 15 bases between. The CDR3 length is 14 residues. CDR3: CSVEDRGAGNEAFF. CDR3 sequence (DNA): TGCAGCGTTGAAGATCGGGGGGCTGGAAATGAAGCTTTCTTT.

The chain carries TRBV5-5 and TRBJ2-7, with TRBD1 as a possible D gene (5 bases). The germline V and J ends were trimmed by 4 bases and 5 bases, with 13 bases remaining between them. Germline values: CDR1 SGHKS, CDR2 YYEKEE (reference sequence). This CDR3 spans 13 amino acids. The CDR3 DNA is TGTGCCAGCAGCCCCGACAGTCTGAACGAGCAGTACTTC. Translated, it gives CASSPDSLNEQYF.

This clone was detected only once. The chain couples TRBV19 to TRBJ1-5, with no clear D. The ends were cut back, 0 bases at V and 5 bases at J, with 17 bases in the middle. The CDR3 sequence is 17 residues long. CDR1 and CDR2 from the germline V gene are LNHDA and SQIVND (reference sequence). CDR3 coding DNA: TGTGCCAGTAGTATAGATCACTTGTCTGCCTTTGATCAGCCCCAGCATTTT. The encoded protein is CASSIDHLSAFDQPQHF.

This clone has only a few counts. The chain uses TRBV7-6 and TRBJ2-3; D may be TRBD2 (5 bases). Germline CDR1 is SGHVS and CDR2 is FNYEAQ. V was trimmed by 3 bases and J by 6 bases, leaving 10 bases between them. This CDR3 is built from 13 residues. This chain's CDR3 is CASSFPRGDTQYF. As DNA, the CDR3 is TGTGCCAGCAGCTTCCCCCGGGGTGATACGCAGTATTTT.

V gene TRBV2 combines with J gene TRBJ2-2, with TRBD1 matching over 7 bases. Germline V gene data show CDR1 as SNHLY and CDR2 as FYNNEI. V trimming: 7 bases; J trimming: 0 bases; junction bases outside the gene matches: 5. The CDR3 is 15 residues long. CDR3 in amino acids: CASTRQGPNTGELFF. In nucleotides, the CDR3 is TGTGCCAGCACTCGACAGGGCCCGAACACCGGGGAGCTGTTTTTT.

The chain is built from TRBV9 and TRBJ2-1, with 8 bases that match TRBD2. The CDR3 has 15 residues. Germline trimming cut 2 bases from V and 3 bases from J; bases unmatched to any gene: 4. Per the germline V gene, CDR1 is SGDLS and CDR2 is YYNGEE. The DNA of the CDR3 is TGTGCCAGCAGCGTGAGCGGGAGTGACTACAATGAGCAGTTCTTC. Protein: CASSVSGSDYNEQFF.

The V and J genes are TRBV5-1 and TRBJ2-2, with 10 bases that match TRBD2. Trimming at V came to 0 bases and at J to 4 bases, leaving 6 bases not matched to a gene. The CDR3 is 17 amino acids. Germline lookup yields CDR1 SGHRS and CDR2 YFSETQ. CDR3 sequence: CASSLVLAGEFTGELFF. The CDR3 DNA sequence: TGCGCCAGCAGCTTGGTTCTAGCGGGGGAGTTCACCGGGGAGCTGTTTTTT.

The rearrangement uses TRBV5-1 and TRBJ2-7; perhaps TRBD1 as D (6 bases). Trimming took off 0 bases at V and 3 bases at J, with 10 bases between the two ends. The CDR3 is 14 residues long. Germline V gene lookup returns CDR1 SGHRS and CDR2 YFSETQ. Written as DNA, the CDR3 is TGCGCCAGCAGCTTGGCAGGGGCGAACTACGAGCAGTACTTC. This gives the protein CASSLAGANYEQYF.

In its sample, this clone was seen a few times. This chain links TRBV9 with TRBJ2-2; D perhaps matches TRBD2 (7 bases). V lost 5 bases and J lost 1, with 15 bases in between. Germline V lookup: CDR1 SGDLS, CDR2 YYNGEE. This CDR3 spans 16 amino acids. CDR3 loop: CASSVRGRGNTGELFF. DNA for the CDR3: TGTGCCAGCAGTGTAAGGGGGAGGGGGAACACCGGGGAGCTGTTTTTT.

The chain uses TRBV5-1 and TRBJ1-1; TRBD1 agrees at 8 bases. The junction had 6 bases not matched to a gene; V was cut back by 0 bases and J by 2 bases. This CDR3 is 16 amino acids long. Germline V gives CDR1 SGHRS, CDR2 YFSETQ. The DNA for the CDR3 is TGCGCCAGCAGCTTGGGATACGACAGGGGAAACACTGAAGCTTTCTTT. This translates into CASSLGYDRGNTEAFF.